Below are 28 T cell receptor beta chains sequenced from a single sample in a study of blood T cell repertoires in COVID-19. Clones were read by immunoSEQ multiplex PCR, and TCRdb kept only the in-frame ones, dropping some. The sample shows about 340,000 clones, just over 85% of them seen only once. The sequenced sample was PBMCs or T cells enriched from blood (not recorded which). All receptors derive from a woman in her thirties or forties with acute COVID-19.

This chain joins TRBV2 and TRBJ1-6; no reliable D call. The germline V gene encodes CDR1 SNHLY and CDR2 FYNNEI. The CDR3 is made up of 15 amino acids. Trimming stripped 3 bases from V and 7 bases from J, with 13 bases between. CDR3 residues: CASSDGLVANSPLHF. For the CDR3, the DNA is TGTGCCAGCAGTGATGGGCTGGTGGCGAATTCACCCCTCCACTTT.

The CDR3 sequence is CSVASGSGTDTQYF. The CDR3 nucleotides are TGCAGCGTAGCTAGCGGGAGCGGCACAGATACGCAGTATTTT. The chain is built from TRBV29-1 and TRBJ2-3, with TRBD2 identical over 10 bases. J gave up 1 base and V 6 bases, and 4 bases lay outside the gene matches. The CDR3 sequence is 14 residues long. Looked up from germline, CDR1 is SQVTM and CDR2 is ANQGSEA.

The CDR3 bases are TGTGCCAGTAGTATTGCTCCAGGCCCCAATCAGCCCCAGCATTTT. It is translated as CASSIAPGPNQPQHF. The chain has TRBV19 and TRBJ1-5; no firm D call. V was pared by 3 bases and J by 3 bases, with 12 bases between. Germline V gives CDR1 LNHDA, CDR2 SQIVND (reference sequence). The CDR3 covers 15 residues.

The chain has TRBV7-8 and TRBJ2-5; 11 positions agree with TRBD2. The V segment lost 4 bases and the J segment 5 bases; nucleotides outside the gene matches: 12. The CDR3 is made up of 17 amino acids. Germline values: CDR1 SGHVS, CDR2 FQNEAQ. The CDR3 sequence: CASSSHTSGSMSETQYF. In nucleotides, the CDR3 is TGTGCCAGCAGCTCCCACACTAGCGGGAGTATGAGCGAGACCCAGTACTTC.

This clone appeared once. This CDR3 is CASSRPQEGNTEAFF. CDR3 coding DNA: TGCGCCAGCAGCCGACCACAGGAGGGGAACACTGAAGCTTTCTTT. This chain uses TRBV4-1 with TRBJ1-1; a weak D match, TRBD1 (5 bases). This CDR3 region has 15 residues. Trimming removed 4 bases from V and 1 base from J, with 13 bases in between. The germline CDR1 and CDR2 sequences are MGHRA and YSYEKL.

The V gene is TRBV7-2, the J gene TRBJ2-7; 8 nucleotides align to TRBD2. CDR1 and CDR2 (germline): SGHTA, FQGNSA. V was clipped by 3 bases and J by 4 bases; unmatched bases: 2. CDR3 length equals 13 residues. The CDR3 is CASSFSSGYEQYF. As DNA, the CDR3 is TGTGCCAGCAGCTTTTCTAGCGGGTACGAGCAGTACTTC. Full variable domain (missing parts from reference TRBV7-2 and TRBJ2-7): GAGVSQSPSNKVTEKGKDVELRCDPISGHTALYWYRQSLGQGLEFLIYFQGNSAPDKSGLPSDRFSAERTGGSVSTLTIQRTQQEDSAVYLCASSFSSGYEQYFGPGTRLTVT.

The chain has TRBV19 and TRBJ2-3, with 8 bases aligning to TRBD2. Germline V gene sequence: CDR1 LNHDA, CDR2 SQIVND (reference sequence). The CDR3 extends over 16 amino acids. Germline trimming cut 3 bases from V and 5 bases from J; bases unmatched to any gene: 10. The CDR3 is CASSISERGIQDTQYF. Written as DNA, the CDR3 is TGTGCCAGTAGTATTAGTGAGCGGGGGATACAAGATACGCAGTATTTT.

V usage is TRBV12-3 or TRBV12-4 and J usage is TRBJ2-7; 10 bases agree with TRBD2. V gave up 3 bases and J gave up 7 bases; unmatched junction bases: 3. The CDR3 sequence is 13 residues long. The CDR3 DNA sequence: TGTGCCAGCAGTTTGAAAGCGGGAGGGGAGCAGTACTTC. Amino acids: CASSLKAGGEQYF.

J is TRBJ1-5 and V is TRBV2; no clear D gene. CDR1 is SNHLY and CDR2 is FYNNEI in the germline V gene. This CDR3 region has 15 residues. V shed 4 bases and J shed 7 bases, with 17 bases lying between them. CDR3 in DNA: TGTGCCAGCAGTGGAGCGCTGACGGGAAACCAGCCCCAGCATTTT. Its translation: CASSGALTGNQPQHF.

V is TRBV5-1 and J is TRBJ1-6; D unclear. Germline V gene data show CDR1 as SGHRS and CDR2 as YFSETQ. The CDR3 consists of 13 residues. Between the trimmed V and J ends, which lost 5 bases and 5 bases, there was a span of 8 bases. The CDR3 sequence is CASRDGDNSPLHF. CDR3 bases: TGCGCCAGCAGGGACGGGGATAATTCACCCCTCCACTTT.

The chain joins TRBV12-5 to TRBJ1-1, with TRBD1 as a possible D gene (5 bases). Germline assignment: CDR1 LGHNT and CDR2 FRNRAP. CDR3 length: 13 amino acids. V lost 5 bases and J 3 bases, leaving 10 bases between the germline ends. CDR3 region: CASGPRVYTEAFF. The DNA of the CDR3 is TGTGCTAGTGGTCCCAGGGTTTACACTGAAGCTTTCTTT.

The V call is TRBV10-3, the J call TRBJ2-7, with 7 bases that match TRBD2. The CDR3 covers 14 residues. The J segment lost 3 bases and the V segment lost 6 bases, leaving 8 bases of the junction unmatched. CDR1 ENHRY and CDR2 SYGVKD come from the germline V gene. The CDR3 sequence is CAIRGRGAIYEQYF. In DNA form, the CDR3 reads TGTGCCATCAGGGGGAGGGGCGCGATCTACGAGCAGTACTTC.

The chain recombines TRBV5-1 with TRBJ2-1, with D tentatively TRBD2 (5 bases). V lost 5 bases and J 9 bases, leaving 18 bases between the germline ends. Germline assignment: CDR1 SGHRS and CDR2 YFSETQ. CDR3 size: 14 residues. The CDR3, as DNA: TGCGCCAGCAGTGTCGCCCCGGGATTCAGTGAGCAGTTCTTC. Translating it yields CASSVAPGFSEQFF. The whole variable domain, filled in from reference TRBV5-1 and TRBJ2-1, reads KAGVTQTPRYLIKTRGQQVTLSCSPISGHRSVSWYQQTPGQGLQFLFEYFSETQRNKGNFPGRFSGRQFSNSRSEMNVSTLELGDSALYLCASSVAPGFSEQFFGPGTRLTVL.

The CDR3 nucleotides read TGTGCCAGCAGCCAACCCTCCACCAGGGTGAGAAACACCATATATTTT. Its protein product is CASSQPSTRVRNTIYF. V usage is TRBV7-9 and J usage is TRBJ1-3; tentative D call: TRBD1 (5 bases). The CDR3 spans 16 residues. Germline CDR1 and CDR2: SEHNR and FQNEAQ (reference sequence). V was clipped by 5 bases and J by 5 bases, with 19 bases between them.

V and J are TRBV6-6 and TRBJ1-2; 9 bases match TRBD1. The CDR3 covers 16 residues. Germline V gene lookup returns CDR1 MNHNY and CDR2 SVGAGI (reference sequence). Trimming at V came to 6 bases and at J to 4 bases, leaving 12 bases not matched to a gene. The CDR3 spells CASRYHAGQGGYGYTF. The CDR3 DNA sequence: TGTGCCAGCAGGTATCACGCGGGACAGGGAGGCTATGGCTACACCTTC.

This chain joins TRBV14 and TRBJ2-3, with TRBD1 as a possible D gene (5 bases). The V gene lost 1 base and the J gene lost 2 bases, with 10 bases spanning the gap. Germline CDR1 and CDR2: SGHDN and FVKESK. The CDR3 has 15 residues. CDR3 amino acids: CASSQGGANTDTQYF. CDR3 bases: TGTGCCAGCAGCCAAGGTGGGGCCAACACAGATACGCAGTATTTT.

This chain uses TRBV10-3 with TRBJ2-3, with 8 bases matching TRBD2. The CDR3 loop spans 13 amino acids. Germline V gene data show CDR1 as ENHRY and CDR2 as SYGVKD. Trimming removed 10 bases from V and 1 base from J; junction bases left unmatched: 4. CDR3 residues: CASNSGGTDTQYF. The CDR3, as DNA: TGTGCCAGCAATAGCGGGGGCACAGATACGCAGTATTTT.

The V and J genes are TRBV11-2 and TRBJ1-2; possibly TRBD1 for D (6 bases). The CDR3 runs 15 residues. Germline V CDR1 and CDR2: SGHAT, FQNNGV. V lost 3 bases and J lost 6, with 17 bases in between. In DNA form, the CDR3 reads TGTGCCAGCAGCTTGGGGGCAGGTGGCATTGATGGCTACACCTTC. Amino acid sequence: CASSLGAGGIDGYTF. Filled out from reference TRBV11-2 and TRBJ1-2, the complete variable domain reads EAGVAQSPRYKIIEKRQSVAFWCNPISGHATLYWYQQILGQGPKLLIQFQNNGVVDDSQLPKDRFSAERLKGVDSTLKIQPAKLEDSAVYLCASSLGAGGIDGYTFGSGTRLTVV.

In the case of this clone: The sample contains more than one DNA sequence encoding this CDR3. The DNA of the CDR3 is TGTGCCAGCAGCCAAGGACTGGAAAAACTGTTTTTT. This sequence encodes CASSQGLEKLFF. This chain uses TRBV3-1 (or the pseudogene TRBV3-2) with TRBJ1-4, with D hard to call. Trimming removed 1 base at V and 8 bases at J, with 5 bases between. Per germline, CDR1 LGHDT and CDR2 YNNKEL (reference sequence). The CDR3 runs to 12 residues.

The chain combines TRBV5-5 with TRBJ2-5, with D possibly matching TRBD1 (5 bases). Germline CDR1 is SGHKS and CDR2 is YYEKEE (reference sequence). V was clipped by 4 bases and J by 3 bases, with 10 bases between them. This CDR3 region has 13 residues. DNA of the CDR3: TGTGCCAGCAGCCCGGGCAGGGAAGAGACCCAGTACTTC. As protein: CASSPGREETQYF.

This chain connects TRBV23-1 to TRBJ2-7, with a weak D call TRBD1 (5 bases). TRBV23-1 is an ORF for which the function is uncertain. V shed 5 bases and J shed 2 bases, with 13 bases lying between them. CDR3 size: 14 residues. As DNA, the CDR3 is TGCGCCAGCAGTGAGTCCAGCAGGGCCTACGAGCAGTACTTC. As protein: CASSESSRAYEQYF.

The CDR3 protein is CASSLGQGVQETQYF. CDR3 DNA: TGTGCCAGCAGCTTGGGACAGGGGGTTCAAGAGACCCAGTACTTC. The V gene is TRBV5-6, the J gene TRBJ2-5; TRBD1 matches at 9 bases. This CDR3 comprises 15 residues. Germline V gene lookup returns CDR1 SGHDT and CDR2 YYEEEE. Trimming removed 0 bases from V and 2 bases from J; junction bases left unmatched: 2. The entire variable domain, with the rest obtained from reference TRBV5-6 and TRBJ2-5, is as follows: DAGVTQSPTHLIKTRGQQVTLRCSPKSGHDTVSWYQQALGQGPQFIFQYYEEEERQRGNFPDRFSGHQFPNYSSELNVNALLLGDSALYLCASSLGQGVQETQYFGPGTRLLVL.

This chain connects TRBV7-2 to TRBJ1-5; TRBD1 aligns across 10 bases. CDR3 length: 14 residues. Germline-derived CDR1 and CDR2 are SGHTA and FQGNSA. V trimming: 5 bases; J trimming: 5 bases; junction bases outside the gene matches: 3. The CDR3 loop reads CASSETGGDQPQHF. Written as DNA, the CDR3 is TGTGCCAGCAGCGAGACAGGGGGCGATCAGCCCCAGCATTTT.

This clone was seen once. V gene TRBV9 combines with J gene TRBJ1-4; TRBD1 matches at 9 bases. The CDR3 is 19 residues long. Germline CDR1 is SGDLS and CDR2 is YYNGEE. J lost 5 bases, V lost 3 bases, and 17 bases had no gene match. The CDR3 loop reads CASSANPTGQGWSNEKLFF. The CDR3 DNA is TGTGCCAGCAGCGCCAACCCCACGGGACAGGGATGGTCCAATGAAAAACTGTTTTTT.

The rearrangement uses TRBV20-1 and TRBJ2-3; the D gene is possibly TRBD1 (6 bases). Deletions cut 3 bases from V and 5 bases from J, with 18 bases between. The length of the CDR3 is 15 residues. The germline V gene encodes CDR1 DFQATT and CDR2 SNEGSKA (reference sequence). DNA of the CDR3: TGCAGTGCTAGTGTTGGGGCAGGGGTAGAAGATACGCAGTATTTT. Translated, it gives CSASVGAGVEDTQYF.

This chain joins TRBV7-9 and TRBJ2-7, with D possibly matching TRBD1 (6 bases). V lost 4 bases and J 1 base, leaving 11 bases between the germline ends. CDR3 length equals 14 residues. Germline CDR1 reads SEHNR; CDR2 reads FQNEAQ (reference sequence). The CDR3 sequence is CASSSPTGSYEQYF. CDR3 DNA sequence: TGTGCCAGCAGCTCGCCGACAGGTTCCTACGAGCAGTACTTC.

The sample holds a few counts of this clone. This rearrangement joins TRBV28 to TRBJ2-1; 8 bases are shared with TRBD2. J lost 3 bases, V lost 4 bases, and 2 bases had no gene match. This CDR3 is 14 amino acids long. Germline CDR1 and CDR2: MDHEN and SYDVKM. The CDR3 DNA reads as TGTGCCAGCAGTTCCGGGACTAGCTACAATGAGCAGTTCTTC. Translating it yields CASSSGTSYNEQFF. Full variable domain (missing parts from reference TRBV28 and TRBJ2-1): DVKVTQSSRYLVKRTGEKVFLECVQDMDHENMFWYRQDPGLGLRLIYFSYDVKMKEKGDIPEGYSVSREKKERFSLILESASTNQTSMYLCASSSGTSYNEQFFGPGTRLTVL.

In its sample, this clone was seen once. CDR3 bases: TGTGCCAGCAGCCCCCTGACTAGCGGGGGGGCCTACGAGCAGTACTTC. It codes for CASSPLTSGGAYEQYF. The J gene is TRBJ2-7, the V gene TRBV14; the match to TRBD2 covers 14 bases. The CDR3 contains 16 residues. Germline V gives CDR1 SGHDN, CDR2 FVKESK. Trimming cost V 4 bases and J 2 bases; bases outside gene matches: 4.